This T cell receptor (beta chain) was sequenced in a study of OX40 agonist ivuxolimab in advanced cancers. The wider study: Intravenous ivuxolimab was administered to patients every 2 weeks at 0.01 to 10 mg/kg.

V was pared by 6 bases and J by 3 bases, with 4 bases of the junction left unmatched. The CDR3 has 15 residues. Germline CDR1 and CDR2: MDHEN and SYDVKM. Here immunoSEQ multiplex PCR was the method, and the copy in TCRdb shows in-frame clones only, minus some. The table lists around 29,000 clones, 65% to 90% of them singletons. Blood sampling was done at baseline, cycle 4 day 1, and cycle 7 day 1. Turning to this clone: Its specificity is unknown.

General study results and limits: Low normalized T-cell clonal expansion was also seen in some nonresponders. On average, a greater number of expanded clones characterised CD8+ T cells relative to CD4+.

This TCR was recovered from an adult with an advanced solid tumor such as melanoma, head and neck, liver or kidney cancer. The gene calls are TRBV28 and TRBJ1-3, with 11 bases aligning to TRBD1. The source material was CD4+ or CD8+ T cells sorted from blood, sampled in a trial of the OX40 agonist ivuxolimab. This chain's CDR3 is CASRLGTGGGNTIYF. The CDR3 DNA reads TGTGCCAGCAGGCTTGGGACAGGGGGTGGAAACACCATATATTTT.